The rows below give T cell receptor beta chains drawn from one sample of a study of T cell responses to AZD1222 COVID-19 vaccine. Repertoires were generated with immunoSEQ multiplex PCR, while TCRdb's copy carries only in-frame clones and drops some. The sample lists 100,000 or so clones, 88% occurring once. Material: peripheral blood, obtained on day 0 of AZD1222 vaccination. These receptors were taken from an adult in good health. Both conserved end residues are part of each CDR3. Each record gives: clone size, V gene, J gene, D gene, CDR3 protein, CDR3 DNA. The D gene is left open where the match is weak. The size field is filled for only some rows; it gives once, few, many or a size class.

NA	TRBV28	TRBJ1-6	TRBD1	CASSFGTASSYNSPLHF	TGTGCCAGCAGTTTCGGGACAGCAAGCTCCTATAATTCACCCCTCCACTTT
NA	TRBV14	TRBJ1-3	NA	CASSQGWGAGNTIYF	TGTGCCAGCAGCCAAGGCTGGGGTGCCGGAAACACCATATATTTT
NA	TRBV5-1	TRBJ2-3	NA	CASSWTRTRAQYF	TGCGCCAGCAGCTGGACCCGAACAAGGGCGCAGTATTTT
NA	TRBV11-2	TRBJ1-4	NA	CASSGRGTTNEKLFF	TGTGCCAGCAGCGGACGGGGGACAACTAATGAAAAACTGTTTTTT
NA	TRBV13	TRBJ2-1	NA	CASSLVSREQFF	TGTGCCAGCAGCTTAGTATCCAGGGAGCAGTTCTTC
NA	TRBV6-2/TRBV6-3	TRBJ2-3	TRBD2	CASSPLAGGYTDTQYF	TGTGCCAGCAGCCCCCTAGCGGGAGGCTACACAGATACGCAGTATTTT
NA	TRBV7-2	TRBJ1-5	NA	CASSLRGGASNQPQHF	TGTGCCAGCAGCTTACGGGGGGGCGCGAGCAATCAGCCCCAGCATTTT
NA	TRBV10-3	TRBJ1-3	TRBD1	CAIRGQDSGTGGSGNTIYF	TGTGCCATCAGGGGACAAGACTCCGGGACAGGGGGTTCTGGAAACACCATATATTTT
NA	TRBV6-2/TRBV6-3	TRBJ1-1	TRBD1	CASSWTGGGGAFF	TGTGCCAGCAGCTGGACAGGGGGAGGAGGGGCTTTCTTT
NA	TRBV6-5	TRBJ2-1	NA	CASSSYQRDEQFF	TGTGCCAGCAGCAGTTATCAGAGGGATGAGCAGTTCTTC
NA	TRBV6-2/TRBV6-3	TRBJ2-3	TRBD2	CASSYSGLASDTQYF	TGTGCCAGCAGTTACTCGGGACTAGCTTCCGATACGCAGTATTTT
NA	TRBV11-3	TRBJ2-3	NA	CASSLGQIGERLMDTQYF	TGTGCCAGCAGCTTGGGCCAAATCGGGGAGCGGTTGATGGATACGCAGTATTTT
NA	TRBV27	TRBJ1-6	NA	CASGTSNSPLHF	TGTGCCAGCGGGACAAGTAATTCACCCCTCCACTTT
NA	TRBV7-9	TRBJ1-2	NA	CASSFRDGGSDGYTF	TGTGCCAGCAGCTTCCGGGACGGAGGTTCGGATGGCTACACCTTC
NA	TRBV7-3	TRBJ2-7	TRBD1	CASSLMGTGSYEQYF	TGTGCCAGCAGCTTAATGGGGACAGGGTCCTACGAGCAGTACTTC
NA	TRBV2	TRBJ2-7	NA	CASSEVGGRIYEQYF	TGTGCCAGCAGTGAAGTTGGGGGCCGAATTTACGAGCAGTACTTC
NA	TRBV9	TRBJ1-5	NA	CASSATDGGQPQHF	TGTGCCAGCAGCGCGACAGATGGGGGTCAGCCCCAGCATTTT
NA	TRBV4-3	TRBJ1-2	NA	CASSQENEGNYGYTF	TGCGCCAGCAGCCAAGAGAACGAGGGAAACTATGGCTACACCTTC
NA	TRBV19	TRBJ2-1	NA	CASSIMVRGTYNEQFF	TGTGCCAGTAGTATAATGGTGCGGGGAACCTACAATGAGCAGTTCTTC
NA	TRBV30	TRBJ2-1	TRBD2	CAWSGGLAGGAVNEQFF	TGTGCCTGGAGTGGGGGACTAGCGGGAGGGGCCGTCAATGAGCAGTTCTTC
few	TRBV7-2	TRBJ2-3	NA	CASSVGSSSTDTQYF	TGTGCCAGCAGCGTAGGTAGCTCTAGCACAGATACGCAGTATTTT
NA	TRBV6-2/TRBV6-3	TRBJ2-5	NA	CASSYPDRPTRLIEEQETQYF	TGTGCCAGCAGTTACCCCGACCGACCTACGCGATTGATTGAGGAACAAGAGACCCAGTACTTC
once	TRBV4-2	TRBJ1-4	NA	CASSGANNEKLFF	TGTGCCAGCAGCGGAGCGAACAATGAAAAACTGTTTTTT
NA	TRBV29-1	TRBJ1-4	NA	CSVGGMGSEKLFF	TGCAGCGTTGGGGGGATGGGGAGCGAAAAACTGTTTTTT
once	TRBV2	TRBJ1-1	NA	CASSDEGFGTNTEAFF	TGTGCCAGCAGTGACGAGGGTTTCGGAACGAACACTGAAGCTTTCTTT
NA	TRBV7-9	TRBJ1-6	TRBD1	CASSPGTGNNSPLHF	TGTGCCAGCAGCCCTGGGACAGGAAATAATTCACCCCTCCACTTT
NA	TRBV11-3	TRBJ1-1	NA	CASRGRDTEAFF	TGTGCCAGCAGGGGGAGGGACACTGAAGCTTTCTTT
NA	TRBV7-8	TRBJ1-5	NA	CASGEYSNQPQHF	TGTGCCAGCGGAGAGTATAGCAATCAGCCCCAGCATTTT
NA	TRBV2	TRBJ2-2	TRBD1	CASSEQGANTGELFF	TGTGCCAGCAGCGAACAGGGGGCTAACACCGGGGAGCTGTTTTTT
NA	TRBV19	TRBJ2-5	NA	CASSSRVAQETQYF	TGTGCCAGTAGCAGCCGGGTAGCGCAAGAGACCCAGTACTTC
NA	TRBV9	TRBJ1-3	NA	CASSVGTDVNTIYF	TGTGCCAGCAGCGTAGGGACGGACGTCAACACCATATATTTT
NA	TRBV6-1	TRBJ2-2	NA	CASSEKLDTGELFF	TGTGCCAGCAGTGAAAAACTAGATACCGGGGAGCTGTTTTTT
NA	TRBV6-6	TRBJ2-3	NA	CASSYSGQNTDTQYF	TGTGCCAGCAGTTACTCGGGGCAGAACACAGATACGCAGTATTTT
NA	TRBV5-4	TRBJ2-5	NA	CASSLWNGETQYF	TGTGCCAGCAGCTTGTGGAATGGAGAGACCCAGTACTTC
NA	TRBV15	TRBJ2-3	NA	CATTNQADTPGDTQYF	TGTGCCACCACCAACCAGGCCGACACGCCGGGGGATACGCAGTATTTT
NA	TRBV29-1	TRBJ1-2	NA	CSVETRDRVFYGYTF	TGCAGCGTAGAAACCCGGGACCGAGTTTTCTATGGCTACACCTTC
NA	TRBV7-9	TRBJ2-7	NA	CASSSSGSPSYEQYF	TGTGCCAGCAGCTCCTCCGGTAGCCCTTCCTACGAGCAGTACTTC
NA	TRBV2	TRBJ1-3	NA	CASSGPSTGNTIYF	TGTGCCAGCAGTGGACCTAGCACTGGAAACACCATATATTTT
NA	TRBV7-3	TRBJ2-1	NA	CASSLTVLTNEQFF	TGTGCCAGCAGCTTAACGGTCCTAACCAATGAGCAGTTCTTC
NA	TRBV18	TRBJ2-7	TRBD1	CASSPTGSGEQYF	TGTGCCAGCTCACCGACAGGGTCGGGCGAGCAGTACTTC
NA	TRBV21-1	TRBJ1-2	NA	CASTRDREGRGYTF	TGTGCCAGCACCAGGGACAGGGAGGGTCGGGGCTACACCTTC